The entry below describes one TCR beta chain. The sample belongs to a study of blood T cell repertoires in COVID-19. Across the whole study: COVID-19 samples from acute and convalescent phases originated in the United States, Italy and Spain. T cells, B-cell-depleted T cells, or PBMCs provided the cDNA or gDNA that served as material.

In the authors' methods: Estimates of nucleated cell counts were drawn from the amplification of reference gene primers. Sequenced by immunoSEQ multiplex PCR; TCRdb stores in-frame clones only, minus some. Clonal size and the V and J genes are those of that table, whereas D and trimming came from the DNA. The sample includes 200,000 to 300,000 clones, more than 75% seen only once; the top ten take around 10%. Trimming removed 3 bases from V and 5 bases from J, with 13 bases in between. CDR3 length equals 13 residues. Germline loops: CDR1 DFQATT, CDR2 SNEGSKA (reference sequence). Sequencing was carried out using peripheral blood. This TCR was recovered from a middle-aged man who had recovered from COVID-19. The gene calls are TRBV20-1 and TRBJ1-1; D gene unclear. CDR3 DNA: TGCAGTGCTAGTTCGGGGTTGGAGACTGAAGCTTTCTTT. It specifies CSASSGLETEAFF.